Included here is one TCR beta chain sequence, with context. The entry originates in a study of blood T cell repertoires in COVID-19. The overall study: Whether acute or convalescent, the COVID-19 samples came from the United States, Italy and Spain. T cells, B-cell-depleted T cells, or PBMCs provided the cDNA or gDNA that served as material.

The CDR3 runs to 11 residues. V was shortened by 3 bases and J by 7 bases, with 6 bases between the two germline ends. In germline, CDR1 is KGHDR, CDR2 SFDVKD. Original processing methods: Estimation of nucleated cell counts relied on the amplification of reference gene primers. Assay used: immunoSEQ multiplex PCR; TCRdb lists only in-frame clones, some missing. The V and J calls and clone size come from that table; D and trimming were worked out from the DNA. The sample yields about 78,000 clones, 75% to 95% seen once. The source of this sequence is a woman older than 75 with acute or convalescent COVID-19. The sequenced material came from peripheral blood. The chain is built from TRBV24-1 and TRBJ2-7; D remains unclear. The chain's CDR3 is CATSDLREQYF. The CDR3 region has the DNA TGTGCCACCAGTGATCTCCGGGAGCAGTACTTC.